Each of the 7 T cell receptor beta chains below was sequenced from the same sample in a study of beta chain features in type 1 diabetes. All of the isolated RNA was reverse transcribed, so expressed TCRB transcripts were sequenced. Data came from immunoSEQ multiplex PCR; TCRdb stores just in-frame clones and leaves some out. The sample lists 330,000 or so clones, 12% to 15% occurring once. Sequenced sample: central memory CD4+ T cells from blood. These receptors were collected from a man aged 25-45 years in good health.

This clone was recorded a few times. CDR3 coding DNA: TGCGCCAGCAGCCAAGATGGGACAAGCAATCAGCCCCAGCATTTT. The encoded protein is CASSQDGTSNQPQHF. This sequence joins TRBV4-1 and TRBJ1-5; D is perhaps TRBD1 (6 bases). The germline V gene encodes CDR1 MGHRA and CDR2 YSYEKL. The CDR3 is 15 residues long. Trimming cost V 0 bases and J 1 base, with 7 bases left between them.

The chain is built from TRBV23-1 and TRBJ2-7, with no clear D. TRBV23-1 belongs to the ORF category, with a function that is uncertain. The CDR3 runs to 14 residues. The V and J ends lost 0 bases and 6 bases respectively, with 12 bases between them. In nucleotides, the CDR3 is TGCGCCAGCAGTCAATCGTTGGTGATTTGCGAGCAGTACGTC. Its translation: CASSQSLVICEQYV.

This clone was seen only a few times. Other nucleotide sequences in the sample specify the same CDR3. The chain joins TRBV18 to TRBJ2-2; D tentatively fits TRBD1 or TRBD2 (5 bases each). Trimming cost V 0 bases and J 1 base, with 9 bases left between them. The CDR3 covers 16 residues. CDR1 is KGHSH and CDR2 is LQKENI in the germline V gene. The chain's CDR3 is CASSPPGPMNTGELFF. CDR3 bases: TGTGCCAGCTCACCACCGGGACCTATGAACACCGGGGAGCTGTTTTTT.

In this sample, this clone turned up a few times. The chain couples TRBV19 to TRBJ1-5; a possible D gene is TRBD1 (6 bases). CDR3 length equals 14 residues. CDR1 and CDR2 (germline): LNHDA, SQIVND (reference sequence). V was trimmed by 4 bases and J by 8 bases, leaving 15 bases between them. The CDR3 nucleotides are TGTGCCAGTAGTAGTTCAGGGGCTGTGGAGCCCCAGCATTTT. Residues: CASSSSGAVEPQHF.

The V gene is TRBV11-3, the J gene TRBJ2-3, with a tentative D call TRBD2 (5 bases). This CDR3 is 14 amino acids long. Germline lookup yields CDR1 SGHNT and CDR2 YENEEA. The ends were cut back, 3 bases at V and 6 bases at J, with 13 bases in the middle. The CDR3 here is CASSLGPSWDTQYF. The DNA for the CDR3 is TGTGCCAGCAGCTTGGGTCCTAGCTGGGATACGCAGTATTTT.

The rearrangement joins TRBV19 to TRBJ2-5; D may correspond to TRBD1 or TRBD2 (6 bases each). CDR1 is LNHDA and CDR2 is SQIVND in the germline V gene (reference sequence). V was cut by 5 bases and J by 2 bases, with 12 bases left in between. The CDR3 spans 14 residues. This chain's CDR3 is CASSPGGGQETQYF. CDR3 sequence (DNA): TGTGCCAGTAGTCCAGGAGGGGGTCAAGAGACCCAGTACTTC.

J is TRBJ2-1 and V is TRBV5-1, with 8 bases lining up with TRBD2. CDR1 is SGHRS, CDR2 YFSETQ, per germline. The CDR3 extends over 16 amino acids. V lost 0 bases and J lost 0; bases outside the gene matches: 2. CDR3 DNA sequence: TGCGCCAGCAGCTTGGTGCTAGCGGGCTCCTACAATGAGCAGTTCTTC. This translates into CASSLVLAGSYNEQFF. The entire variable domain, with the rest obtained from reference TRBV5-1 and TRBJ2-1, is as follows: KAGVTQTPRYLIKTRGQQVTLSCSPISGHRSVSWYQQTPGQGLQFLFEYFSETQRNKGNFPGRFSGRQFSNSRSEMNVSTLELGDSALYLCASSLVLAGSYNEQFFGPGTRLTVL.